The entry that follows covers one T cell receptor (beta chain) sequence. The data derive from a study of blood T cell repertoires in COVID-19. Germline loops: CDR1 ENHRY, CDR2 SYGVKD. V lost 8 bases, J lost 3 bases, and 10 bases lay in between. The CDR3 runs 12 residues. The method was immunoSEQ multiplex PCR; TCRdb's version includes in-frame clones alone and lacks a portion of them. There are around 110,000 clones in the sample; about 91% occur only once, and approximately 6.8% lies in the top ten. The chain links TRBV10-3 to TRBJ1-2; perhaps TRBD1 as D (6 bases). Sequencing input: peripheral blood. This TCR was recovered from a man in his fifties with active or convalescent COVID-19. CDR3 nucleotides: TGTGCCATCCAGGGGCAGGACTATGGCTACACCTTC. Translation: CAIQGQDYGYTF.